This passage covers 22 T cell receptor beta chains from one sample sequenced in a study of neurological immune-mediated disorders. MiXCR, run by TCRdb on the 5' RACE reads, gives a single entry per CDR3 protein. The table records 71,000 or so distinct CDR3 sequences, about 5.2% of them present only once. Source material: PBMCs. Receptors were obtained from a woman aged 25 to 39 with multiple sclerosis.

This clonotype was seen more than once but under ten times. The genes are TRBV19 and TRBJ2-1, with a weak D call TRBD2 (6 bases). From germline, CDR1 is LNHDA and CDR2 SQIVND (reference sequence). This CDR3 contains 12 residues. The V end lost 8 bases, the J end lost 6 bases, and 11 bases lay between the germline ends. The CDR3 region has the DNA TGTGCCAGTCGCGGGATATTCAATGAGCAGTTCTTC. Its protein is CASRGIFNEQFF.

The rearrangement links TRBV10-3 to TRBJ1-2; D is unclear. From germline, CDR1 is ENHRY and CDR2 SYGVKD. Trimming removed 2 bases from V and 5 bases from J, with 15 bases in between. This CDR3 region has 15 residues. CDR3 nucleotide sequence: TGTGCCATCAGTGAGGCCGCGGCACCGACTTATGGCTACACCTTC. Its protein is CAISEAAAPTYGYTF.

Comment on this clonotype: The CDR3 does not close with the conserved phenylalanine or tryptophan, likely indicating a read error. The chain recombines TRBV6-1 with TRBJ1-5; D is uncertain. CDR1 is MNHNS, CDR2 SASEGT, per germline. V lost 6 bases, J lost 4 bases, and 13 bases lay in between. The CDR3 has 14 amino acids. The CDR3 sequence: CASRPGSTNQPQHL. In nucleotides, the CDR3 is TGTGCCAGCAGACCTGGCAGCACAAATCAGCCCCAGCATTTA.

This clonotype has ten or more counts. The CDR3 coding sequence is TGCAGTGCTAGACGGGCGGCGGGGGTTGTCGCCTACAATGAGCAGTTCTTC. Translated, it gives CSARRAAGVVAYNEQFF. The chain is built from TRBV20-1 and TRBJ2-1; 7 bases are shared with TRBD2. Germline values: CDR1 DFQATT, CDR2 SNEGSKA (reference sequence). J gave up 2 bases and V 2 bases, and 12 bases lay outside the gene matches. The length of the CDR3 is 17 residues.

The table lists this clonotype with many counts. The gene calls are TRBV20-1 and TRBJ1-5; perhaps TRBD1 as D (6 bases). Germline assignment: CDR1 DFQATT and CDR2 SNEGSKA (reference sequence). The CDR3 runs 14 residues. Trimming removed 6 bases at V and 0 bases at J, with 12 bases between. CDR3 bases: TGCAGTGCATCCACAGGGTATAGCAATCAGCCCCAGCATTTT. Amino acid sequence: CSASTGYSNQPQHF.

The sample holds many counts of this clonotype. The chain combines TRBV5-1 with TRBJ2-1; D unresolved. Trimming left V 0 bases short and J 4 bases short, with 11 bases between. CDR3 length: 15 amino acids. The germline V gene has CDR1 SGHRS and CDR2 YFSETQ. The CDR3 sequence: CASSLGRSAYNEQFF. CDR3 DNA sequence: TGCGCCAGCAGCTTGGGTCGGAGCGCTTACAATGAGCAGTTCTTC.

This clonotype was detected ten times or more. This chain joins TRBV5-1 and TRBJ2-5; D gene uncertain. This CDR3 has 15 residues. The germline V gene has CDR1 SGHRS and CDR2 YFSETQ. Trimming shortened V by 1 base and J by 2 bases, and 12 bases separated the two germline ends. CDR3 nucleotides: TGCGCCAGCAGCTTGCATCCAGACTCTCAAGAGACCCAGTACTTC. The encoded protein is CASSLHPDSQETQYF.

This clonotype occurred many times. This chain connects TRBV5-1 to TRBJ2-3; D is ambiguous. The V gene lost 5 bases and the J gene lost 0 bases, with 4 bases spanning the gap. This CDR3 comprises 12 residues. The germline V gene has CDR1 SGHRS and CDR2 YFSETQ. The CDR3 spells CASRLSTDTQYF. The CDR3 region has the DNA TGCGCCAGCAGGCTTAGCACAGATACGCAGTATTTT.

This clonotype was picked up a small number of times. V gene TRBV12-3 or TRBV12-4 combines with J gene TRBJ2-2; 7 nucleotides match TRBD2. The CDR3 runs 15 residues. J gave up 3 bases and V 1 base, and 2 bases lay outside the gene matches. In nucleotides, the CDR3 is TGTGCCAGCAGTTTAGGCGGGAGTCACACCGGGGAGCTGTTTTTT. Its protein product is CASSLGGSHTGELFF.

This clonotype showed up just a few times. This rearrangement joins TRBV27 to TRBJ2-3; no clear D gene. V lost 4 bases and J 2 bases, leaving 4 bases between the germline ends. Germline assignment: CDR1 MNHEY and CDR2 SMNVEV (reference sequence). The CDR3 has 12 residues. The CDR3 spells CASSSITDTQYF. The DNA of the CDR3 is TGTGCCAGCAGTTCGATCACAGATACGCAGTATTTT.

This clonotype was counted only a few times. The chain uses TRBV5-1 and TRBJ2-1; TRBD1 matches at 7 bases. Germline CDR1 reads SGHRS; CDR2 reads YFSETQ. CDR3 size: 13 residues. V lost 1 base and J lost 6; bases outside the gene matches: 1. The CDR3 DNA is TGCGCCAGCAGCTTGCACAGGGGCAATGAGCAGTTCTTC. This translates into CASSLHRGNEQFF.

This clonotype was recorded many times. J is TRBJ1-3 and V is TRBV3-1; D may be TRBD1 (6 bases). The CDR3 contains 16 residues. Trimming took 0 bases from V and 2 from J, leaving 11 bases between them. CDR1 and CDR2 from the germline V gene are LGHDT and YNNKEL (reference sequence). CDR3 in DNA: TGTGCCAGCAGCCAAGAAGGTGAGGGGGCTGGAAACACCATATATTTT. This codes for CASSQEGEGAGNTIYF.

This clonotype was observed many times. The chain carries TRBV20-1 and TRBJ1-2, with 9 bases that match TRBD1. CDR3 length equals 16 residues. The ends lost 0 bases at V and 7 bases at J; junction bases unmatched: 12. CDR1 and CDR2 (germline): DFQATT, SNEGSKA (reference sequence). The DNA for the CDR3 is TGCAGTGCTAGAGATCCCCCCGGGACAGGGTCTGGTGGCTACACCTTC. Amino acid sequence: CSARDPPGTGSGGYTF.

This clonotype was seen only a few times. The rearrangement links TRBV11-2 to TRBJ2-1; perhaps TRBD2 as D (6 bases). CDR1 and CDR2 from the germline V gene are SGHAT and FQNNGV. Trimming removed 1 base at V and 8 bases at J, with 12 bases between. The CDR3 has 14 residues. The CDR3 DNA follows: TGTGCCAGCAGCTTAGGACTAGAGTTCCATGAGCAGTTCTTC. This sequence encodes CASSLGLEFHEQFF.

This clonotype occurred many times. The rearrangement uses TRBV5-1 and TRBJ2-3, with D unclear. V was shortened by 0 bases and J by 1 base, with 9 bases between the two germline ends. This CDR3 has 15 amino acids. Per germline, CDR1 SGHRS and CDR2 YFSETQ. The CDR3 sequence is CASSLEWVGTDTQYF. The CDR3 region has the DNA TGCGCCAGCAGCTTGGAATGGGTTGGCACAGATACGCAGTATTTT.

This clonotype was counted at least ten times. CDR3 sequence (DNA): TGTGCCACCAGCAAAGACTCGCTAAACACTGAAGCTTTCTTT. It translates to CATSKDSLNTEAFF. The chain employs TRBV15 and TRBJ1-1; no clear D. V lost 4 bases and J lost 2, with 11 bases in between. The CDR3 runs to 14 residues. The germline V gene encodes CDR1 LNHNV and CDR2 YYDKDF (reference sequence). The variable domain in full, with the rest retrieved from reference TRBV15 and TRBJ1-1, is DAMVIQNPRYQVTQFGKPVTLSCSQTLNHNVMYWYQQKSSQAPKLLFHYYDKDFNNEADTPDNFQSRRPNTSFCFLDIRSPGLGDTAMYLCATSKDSLNTEAFFGQGTRLTVV.

This clonotype was seen repeatedly, ten times or more. The rearrangement uses TRBV21-1 and TRBJ2-3; the table's D gene call, TRBD2, was not cross checked with the DNA. TRBV21-1 is a known pseudogene. The CDR3 runs 14 residues. CDR3 loop: CASSISRDTDTQYF. CDR3 DNA sequence: TGTGCCAGCAGCATTAGCAGGGATACAGATACGCAGTATTTT.

The table lists this clonotype with many counts. V gene TRBV10-3 combines with J gene TRBJ1-2; D call uncertain. V lost 2 bases to trimming and J lost 6 bases, with 10 bases between them. Germline V lookup: CDR1 ENHRY, CDR2 SYGVKD. The CDR3 contains 13 residues. The CDR3 loop reads CAISETVDHGYTF. The CDR3 nucleotides read TGTGCCATCAGTGAGACAGTGGATCATGGCTACACCTTC.

This clonotype was counted at least ten times. The rearrangement links TRBV10-2 to TRBJ2-7; D gene unclear. The V end lost 0 bases, the J end lost 6 bases, and 9 bases lay between the germline ends. This CDR3 region has 13 residues. The germline CDR1 and CDR2 sequences are WSHSY and SAAADI. The CDR3 region is CASSESQGTEQYV. Here the CDR3 DNA reads TGCGCCAGCAGTGAGTCGCAAGGAACCGAGCAGTACGTC.

In its sample, this clonotype was seen many times. This rearrangement joins TRBV20-1 to TRBJ2-7; 12 nucleotides match TRBD2. There are 16 residues in the CDR3. Germline CDR1 and CDR2: DFQATT and SNEGSKA (reference sequence). The trim removed 5 bases at V and 7 bases at J, leaving 15 bases unmatched. The chain's CDR3 is CSASRTSGMERREQYF. CDR3 sequence (DNA): TGCAGTGCTTCTCGGACTAGCGGGATGGAGAGGAGAGAGCAGTACTTC.

This clonotype showed up many times. The chain recombines TRBV12-3 or TRBV12-4 with TRBJ2-1; the match to TRBD2 covers 12 bases. V shed 5 bases, J shed 4 bases, and the junction held 12 bases outside the gene matches. The CDR3 runs to 18 residues. CDR3 amino acids: CASSLIRLAGVSYNEQFF. The CDR3 coding sequence is TGTGCCAGCAGTCTAATACGACTAGCGGGGGTCTCTTACAATGAGCAGTTCTTC.

The genes are TRBV15 and TRBJ2-5, with D unresolved. This CDR3 is built from 12 residues. The V end lost 2 bases, the J end lost 3 bases, and 4 bases lay between the germline ends. From germline, CDR1 is LNHNV and CDR2 YYDKDF (reference sequence). CDR3 sequence (DNA): TGTGCCACCAGCAGATCCGAAGAGACCCAGTACTTC. Translation gives CATSRSEETQYF. Full variable domain (missing parts from reference TRBV15 and TRBJ2-5): DAMVIQNPRYQVTQFGKPVTLSCSQTLNHNVMYWYQQKSSQAPKLLFHYYDKDFNNEADTPDNFQSRRPNTSFCFLDIRSPGLGDTAMYLCATSRSEETQYFGPGTRLLVL.